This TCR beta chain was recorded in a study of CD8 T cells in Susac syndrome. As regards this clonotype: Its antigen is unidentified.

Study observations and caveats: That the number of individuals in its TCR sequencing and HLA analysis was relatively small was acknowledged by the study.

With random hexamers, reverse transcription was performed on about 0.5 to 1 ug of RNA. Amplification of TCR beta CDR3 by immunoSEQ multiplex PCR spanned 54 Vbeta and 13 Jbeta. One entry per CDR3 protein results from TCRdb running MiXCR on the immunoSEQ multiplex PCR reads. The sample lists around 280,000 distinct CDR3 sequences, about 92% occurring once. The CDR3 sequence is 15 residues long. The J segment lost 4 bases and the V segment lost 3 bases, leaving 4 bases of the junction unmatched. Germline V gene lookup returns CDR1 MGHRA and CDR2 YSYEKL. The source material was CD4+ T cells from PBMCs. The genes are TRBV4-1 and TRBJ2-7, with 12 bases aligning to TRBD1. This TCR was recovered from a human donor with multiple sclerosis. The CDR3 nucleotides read TGCGCCAGCAGCCAGGGACAGGGGGCTAGATACGAGCAGTACTTC. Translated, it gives CASSQGQGARYEQYF.